Listed below are T cell receptor beta chains from one sample, sequenced in a study of T cells in Graves' hyperthyroidism and ophthalmopathy. A single record per CDR3 protein comes from TCRdb applying MiXCR to the multiplex PCR reads. The profile covers approximately 700,000 distinct CDR3 sequences, with 40% to 55% appearing a single time and less than 9.5% taken by the ten largest. Input material: peripheral blood or thyroid tissue (not recorded which). The source of these receptors is an adult man with Graves' disease, either hyperthyroidism or ophthalmopathy (not recorded which). CDR3s include the opening cysteine and the closing phenylalanine or tryptophan. The D gene is left open where the match is weak. The listing skips clone size in some rows; elsewhere it reads once, few, many or a size class.

cdr3_nt: TGCAGTGCTAGAGTGGGAGGGGCTAGCAATCAGCCCCAGCATTTT; cdr3_aa: CSARVGGASNQPQHF; clone_size: -; v_call: TRBV20-1; j_call: TRBJ1-5; d_call: -
cdr3_nt: TGCGCCAGCCGGACCCGACAGGGTACGGGATCACCCCTCCACTTT; cdr3_aa: CASRTRQGTGSPLHF; clone_size: -; v_call: TRBV5-1; j_call: TRBJ1-6; d_call: TRBD1
cdr3_nt: TGTGCCAGAGAATTGACTGGAGCGGATTCTGGGGCCAACGTCCTGACTTTC; cdr3_aa: CARELTGADSGANVLTF; clone_size: -; v_call: TRBV25-1; j_call: TRBJ2-6; d_call: -
cdr3_nt: TGTGCCAGCAGCACTTACAGGGCAGGGAATTCACCCCTCCACTTT; cdr3_aa: CASSTYRAGNSPLHF; clone_size: many; v_call: TRBV7-2; j_call: TRBJ1-6; d_call: -
cdr3_nt: TGTGCCACCAGCAGTGTGACAGCCTACGAGCAGTACTTC; cdr3_aa: CATSSVTAYEQYF; clone_size: -; v_call: TRBV15; j_call: TRBJ2-7; d_call: -
cdr3_nt: TGTGCCAGCAGTGGGCTAGCGGGGGAACAAGAGACCCAGTACTTC; cdr3_aa: CASSGLAGEQETQYF; clone_size: -; v_call: TRBV14; j_call: TRBJ2-5; d_call: TRBD2
cdr3_nt: TGTGCCAGCAGCTTATCCTCAGGGGGCCATGAAAAACTGTTTTTT; cdr3_aa: CASSLSSGGHEKLFF; clone_size: -; v_call: TRBV11-1; j_call: TRBJ1-4; d_call: TRBD1
cdr3_nt: TGTGCCACCAGTGATCCAGGGGACTATGGCTACACCTTC; cdr3_aa: CATSDPGDYGYTF; clone_size: many; v_call: TRBV24-1; j_call: TRBJ1-2; d_call: -
cdr3_nt: TGTGCCAGCAGCTCCGCTGGGACCGCTACTGGCTACACCTTC; cdr3_aa: CASSSAGTATGYTF; clone_size: -; v_call: TRBV7-9; j_call: TRBJ1-2; d_call: -
cdr3_nt: TGTGCCAGCAGTACAGCCGGGACAGGCACTGGAAACACCATATATTTT; cdr3_aa: CASSTAGTGTGNTIYF; clone_size: -; v_call: TRBV2; j_call: TRBJ1-3; d_call: TRBD1
cdr3_nt: TGTGCCAGCAGCGTAGGGGTAGGGACCTACGAGCAGTACTTC; cdr3_aa: CASSVGVGTYEQYF; clone_size: -; v_call: TRBV9; j_call: TRBJ2-7; d_call: -
cdr3_nt: TGCAGCGTTGGCAGGGGGGTCGAGCAGTACTTC; cdr3_aa: CSVGRGVEQYF; clone_size: -; v_call: TRBV29-1; j_call: TRBJ2-7; d_call: -
cdr3_nt: TGTGCCATCAGCAGGGAACCAACTAATGAAAAACTGTTTTTT; cdr3_aa: CAISREPTNEKLFF; clone_size: many; v_call: TRBV2; j_call: TRBJ1-4; d_call: -
cdr3_nt: TGTGCCAGCAGCCGTTTTGGCGGCAAGCAGCATTTT; cdr3_aa: CASSRFGGKQHF; clone_size: few; v_call: TRBV12-3/TRBV12-4; j_call: TRBJ1-5; d_call: -
cdr3_nt: TGTGCCAGCAGCTTGTACCAGGGCAGTACTGAAGCTTTCTTT; cdr3_aa: CASSLYQGSTEAFF; clone_size: few; v_call: TRBV7-9; j_call: TRBJ1-1; d_call: -
cdr3_nt: TGTGCCAGCAGTGAAGCTAGCTATCCGCACGAGCAGTACTTC; cdr3_aa: CASSEASYPHEQYF; clone_size: many; v_call: TRBV2; j_call: TRBJ2-7; d_call: -
cdr3_nt: TGTGCCAGCAGCGGCGTTGATAGCAATCAGCCCCAGCATTTT; cdr3_aa: CASSGVDSNQPQHF; clone_size: many; v_call: TRBV2; j_call: TRBJ1-5; d_call: -
cdr3_nt: TGTGCCAGCAGTAACGCGGGGACCGAGCAGGAATATGGCTACACCTTC; cdr3_aa: CASSNAGTEQEYGYTF; clone_size: -; v_call: TRBV10-1; j_call: TRBJ1-2; d_call: -
cdr3_nt: TGCGCCAGCAGCCTGCGGACTAGCGGGGGGCCCTACGAGCAGTACTTC; cdr3_aa: CASSLRTSGGPYEQYF; clone_size: few; v_call: TRBV5-1; j_call: TRBJ2-7; d_call: TRBD2
cdr3_nt: TGTGCCAGCAGCGTAGCGGGAGGACAAGAGACCCAGTACTTC; cdr3_aa: CASSVAGGQETQYF; clone_size: -; v_call: TRBV9; j_call: TRBJ2-5; d_call: TRBD2
cdr3_nt: TGTGCCAGCTCGGACAGGGATTCCCCAGACTTATTTCGGACAAATAGCAATCAGCCCCAGCATTTT; cdr3_aa: CASSDRDSPDLFRTNSNQPQHF; clone_size: -; v_call: TRBV15; j_call: TRBJ1-5; d_call: TRBD1
cdr3_nt: TGTGCCACCGGGGAAACAGGGCACGAGCAGTACTTC; cdr3_aa: CATGETGHEQYF; clone_size: -; v_call: TRBV15; j_call: TRBJ2-7; d_call: -
cdr3_nt: TGTGCTAGCAGCTTAGCGGGGAACCAAGAGACCCAGTACTTC; cdr3_aa: CASSLAGNQETQYF; clone_size: many; v_call: TRBV7-7; j_call: TRBJ2-5; d_call: TRBD2
cdr3_nt: TGTGCCAGTAGTACACAAGGGGGCTCTCGTGGAAACACCATATATTTT; cdr3_aa: CASSTQGGSRGNTIYF; clone_size: -; v_call: TRBV19; j_call: TRBJ1-3; d_call: TRBD1
cdr3_nt: TGTGCTAGAGACCCAGGGGACCATAACTATGGCTACACCTTC; cdr3_aa: CARDPGDHNYGYTF; clone_size: -; v_call: TRBV25-1; j_call: TRBJ1-2; d_call: -
cdr3_nt: TGCAGTGCTAGAGGGACAGGGTTTAGCAATCAGCCCCAGCATTTT; cdr3_aa: CSARGTGFSNQPQHF; clone_size: -; v_call: TRBV20-1; j_call: TRBJ1-5; d_call: TRBD1
cdr3_nt: TGTGCCAGCAGCTTGCTATCGGGGGGCGTGCAGTACTTC; cdr3_aa: CASSLLSGGVQYF; clone_size: few; v_call: TRBV7-9; j_call: TRBJ2-7; d_call: -
cdr3_nt: TGTGCCAGCAGTGAACTAGGGGATTCACCCCTCCACTTT; cdr3_aa: CASSELGDSPLHF; clone_size: -; v_call: TRBV6-1; j_call: TRBJ1-6; d_call: -
cdr3_nt: TGTGCCACCAGCCTGGGGACCCGGAGGGAGGAGACCCAGTACTTC; cdr3_aa: CATSLGTRREETQYF; clone_size: many; v_call: TRBV24-1; j_call: TRBJ2-5; d_call: -
cdr3_nt: TGTGCCAGCAGCTCGAGCCCGCACAGACAGGAGGACCTGAACAAGGTGTTTTTT; cdr3_aa: CASSSSPHRQEDLNKVFF; clone_size: -; v_call: TRBV7-9; j_call: TRBJ1-4; d_call: -
cdr3_nt: TGTGCCAGCAGCTTAGAGCAGGGAAGGGGCCCTGAAGCTTTCTTT; cdr3_aa: CASSLEQGRGPEAFF; clone_size: -; v_call: TRBV7-2; j_call: TRBJ1-1; d_call: -
cdr3_nt: TGCGCCAGCAGCAGGCCCCCTGGAAACACCATATATTTT; cdr3_aa: CASSRPPGNTIYF; clone_size: -; v_call: TRBV7-9; j_call: TRBJ1-3; d_call: -
cdr3_nt: TGTGCCTGGAGTGTTGGACAGTTGAACACTGAAGCTTTCTTT; cdr3_aa: CAWSVGQLNTEAFF; clone_size: -; v_call: TRBV7-9; j_call: TRBJ1-1; d_call: -
cdr3_nt: TGTGCCAGCAGTCGCAGGGGCCTTAACACCGGGGAGCTGTTTTTT; cdr3_aa: CASSRRGLNTGELFF; clone_size: -; v_call: TRBV12-3/TRBV12-4; j_call: TRBJ2-2; d_call: -
cdr3_nt: TGTGCCACCAGCAGTGAACGGGGTTATAATTCACCCCTCCACTTT; cdr3_aa: CATSSERGYNSPLHF; clone_size: -; v_call: TRBV15; j_call: TRBJ1-6; d_call: -
cdr3_nt: TGTGACCCCGGACGGAGTGCGGAGACCCAGTACTTC; cdr3_aa: CDPGRSAETQYF; clone_size: -; v_call: TRBV15; j_call: TRBJ2-5; d_call: -
cdr3_nt: TGTGCCACCAGTGATTCAGTTATACAGGGGTTCGCCGAGACCCAGTACTTC; cdr3_aa: CATSDSVIQGFAETQYF; clone_size: few; v_call: TRBV24-1; j_call: TRBJ2-5; d_call: TRBD1
cdr3_nt: TGTGCCAGCAGCTTAGGCGGTGTAGAGACTGAAGCTTTCTTT; cdr3_aa: CASSLGGVETEAFF; clone_size: many; v_call: TRBV7-6; j_call: TRBJ1-1; d_call: -
cdr3_nt: TGTGCCAGCAGCCTCCCGGGACAGGGGGCTAATTCACCCCTCCACTTT; cdr3_aa: CASSLPGQGANSPLHF; clone_size: -; v_call: TRBV11-2; j_call: TRBJ1-6; d_call: TRBD1
cdr3_nt: TGTGCCAGCAGTGAACTGGGACAAGAGACCCAGTACTTC; cdr3_aa: CASSELGQETQYF; clone_size: many; v_call: TRBV25-1; j_call: TRBJ2-5; d_call: -
cdr3_nt: TGTGCCAGCAGAGAGCAGGGAGCCAGGGGCTACACCTTC; cdr3_aa: CASREQGARGYTF; clone_size: -; v_call: TRBV6-1; j_call: TRBJ1-2; d_call: -
cdr3_nt: TGTGCCAGCAGTAGGACAGGGCCCTCTGGAAACACCATATATTTT; cdr3_aa: CASSRTGPSGNTIYF; clone_size: -; v_call: TRBV12-3/TRBV12-4; j_call: TRBJ1-3; d_call: TRBD1
cdr3_nt: TGCAGCGTTGAAGAGGAGGACAGAAACACCATATATTTT; cdr3_aa: CSVEEEDRNTIYF; clone_size: -; v_call: TRBV29-1; j_call: TRBJ1-3; d_call: -